These 23 T cell receptor beta chains were all obtained from the same sample, sequenced in a study of naive and memory T cell subsets. Two oligonucleotides, mixed equimolar, formed the beta constant-region primer covering TRBC1 and TRBC2. TCRdb processed the UMI-ligation and nested PCR reads anew with MiXCR; each CDR3 protein has one entry. The data show about 90,000 distinct CDR3 sequences, roughly 7.3% seen once. The sequenced material came from central memory CD4+ T cells from blood. All receptors come from a human donor in good health.

This clonotype was detected ten times or more. The chain uses TRBV7-2 and TRBJ1-4; unclear D gene. Trimming pared 1 base from V and 8 bases from J, leaving 11 bases between. The CDR3 is made up of 14 amino acids. Looked up from germline, CDR1 is SGHTA and CDR2 is FQGNSA. In DNA form, the CDR3 reads TGTGCCAGCAGCTTAGGCAGCCTGGGCGAAAAACTGTTTTTT. Protein: CASSLGSLGEKLFF.

V is TRBV5-1 and J is TRBJ2-1; 12 nucleotides line up with TRBD1. The CDR3 consists of 15 residues. J lost 8 bases, V lost 3 bases, and 6 bases had no gene match. Germline values: CDR1 SGHRS, CDR2 YFSETQ. The chain's CDR3 is CASSSTGQGAHEQFF. The CDR3 DNA reads TGCGCCAGCAGCTCCACGGGACAGGGGGCACATGAGCAGTTCTTC.

This clonotype has a handful of counts. V and J are TRBV6-1 and TRBJ1-2; D gene ambiguous. Trimming removed 0 bases from V and 6 bases from J, with 5 bases in between. There are 12 residues in the CDR3. The germline gives CDR1 MNHNS, CDR2 SASEGT. The CDR3 loop reads CASSEAGDGYTF. The CDR3 DNA is TGTGCCAGCAGTGAAGCTGGAGATGGCTACACCTTC.

The V call is TRBV18, the J call TRBJ1-1, with TRBD1 matching over 10 bases. This CDR3 spans 16 amino acids. Germline V gene data show CDR1 as KGHSH and CDR2 as LQKENI. Losses at the gene ends were 4 bases for V and 1 base for J; bases not matched to a gene: 6. CDR3 residues: CASSQGQGTSNTEAFF. The CDR3 DNA sequence: TGTGCCAGCTCACAGGGACAGGGGACCTCGAACACTGAAGCTTTCTTT.

The chain joins TRBV12-3 or TRBV12-4 to TRBJ1-3; 7 bases fit TRBD1. V lost 5 bases, J lost 5 bases, and 6 bases stayed unmatched. CDR3 length: 14 amino acids. The CDR3 DNA is TGTGCCAGCAGTCCTCGACAGGGCAGAAACACCATATATTTT. Encoded protein: CASSPRQGRNTIYF.

This clonotype has at least ten counts. The V gene is TRBV24-1, the J gene TRBJ2-2, with a tentative D call TRBD2 (6 bases). Trimming removed 6 bases at V and 6 bases at J, with 7 bases between. This CDR3 spans 12 amino acids. Germline CDR1 KGHDR, CDR2 SFDVKD. CDR3 in amino acids: CATSTSSGELFF. The CDR3 region has the DNA TGTGCCACCAGTACTAGCTCCGGGGAGCTGTTTTTT.

This clonotype was detected ten times or more. V usage is TRBV20-1 and J usage is TRBJ1-1, with D maybe TRBD1 (5 bases). The CDR3 has 13 amino acids. V was cut by 3 bases and J by 1 base, with 9 bases left in between. From germline, CDR1 is DFQATT and CDR2 SNEGSKA (reference sequence). Here the CDR3 DNA reads TGCAGTGCTAGTGGGCAGGGGAACACTGAAGCTTTCTTT. Translating it yields CSASGQGNTEAFF.

The table lists this clonotype with a few counts. V gene TRBV7-9 combines with J gene TRBJ2-3, with 7 bases identical to TRBD1. V gave up 5 bases and J gave up 8 bases; unmatched junction bases: 16. This CDR3 is 16 amino acids long. CDR1 and CDR2 (germline): SEHNR, FQNEAQ (reference sequence). In DNA, the CDR3 is TGTGCCAGCAGCCTACTGGCAGGGGGTCGCAGTGGTACGCAGTATTTT. This encodes CASSLLAGGRSGTQYF.

This clonotype was seen many times. This chain links TRBV20-1 with TRBJ2-7, with a possible D match to TRBD1 (5 bases). Germline V gives CDR1 DFQATT, CDR2 SNEGSKA (reference sequence). V gave up 4 bases and J gave up 0 bases, with 13 bases separating them. The CDR3 is made up of 14 amino acids. The CDR3 protein is CSANGHGSSYEQYF. The CDR3 bases are TGCAGTGCTAATGGACACGGAAGCTCCTACGAGCAGTACTTC.

The chain combines TRBV2 with TRBJ2-1; TRBD1 agrees at 9 bases. The V segment lost 7 bases and the J segment 4 bases; nucleotides outside the gene matches: 8. Germline V lookup: CDR1 SNHLY, CDR2 FYNNEI. The CDR3 consists of 15 residues. The CDR3 loop is CASKKDGTGYNEQFF. Written as DNA, the CDR3 is TGTGCCAGCAAGAAAGACGGGACAGGGTACAATGAGCAGTTCTTC.

The sample holds many counts of this clonotype. The rearrangement links TRBV7-9 to TRBJ1-3, with TRBD1 as a possible D gene (5 bases). V lost 5 bases to trimming and J lost 0 bases, with 14 bases between them. The CDR3 spans 16 residues. Looked up from germline, CDR1 is SEHNR and CDR2 is FQNEAQ (reference sequence). The CDR3 DNA follows: TGTGCCAGCAGCCCTCAGGCGGGGCTCTCTGGAAACACCATATATTTT. Its translation is CASSPQAGLSGNTIYF.

The table lists this clonotype with many counts. The chain links TRBV4-2 to TRBJ2-1; 7 bases agree with TRBD2. Per germline, CDR1 LGHNA and CDR2 YNFKEQ. V trimming: 4 bases; J trimming: 7 bases; junction bases outside the gene matches: 4. The CDR3 is 13 residues long. The DNA for the CDR3 is TGTGCCAGCAGCCGTGGACTAGGGAATGAGCAGTTCTTC. Amino acids: CASSRGLGNEQFF.

In its sample, this clonotype was seen many times. The rearrangement joins TRBV28 to TRBJ1-6; TRBD1 might be the D (6 bases). The CDR3 spans 16 residues. CDR1 and CDR2 from the germline V gene are MDHEN and SYDVKM. Trimming shortened V by 6 bases and J by 7 bases, and 19 bases separated the two germline ends. CDR3 nucleotides: TGTGCCAGCAGGGAGCCACAGGGAAGCCAGAATTCACCCCTCCACTTT. It yields the protein CASREPQGSQNSPLHF.

This clonotype showed up many times. The V gene is TRBV20-1, the J gene TRBJ2-5; 10 bases are a match to TRBD2. The V segment lost 2 bases and the J segment 5 bases; nucleotides outside the gene matches: 5. This CDR3 region has 14 residues. CDR1 and CDR2 from the germline V gene are DFQATT and SNEGSKA (reference sequence). Here the CDR3 reads CSARPGLAMETQYF. The CDR3 DNA reads TGCAGTGCTAGACCGGGACTAGCGATGGAGACCCAGTACTTC.

The sample holds one count of this clonotype. This chain uses TRBV14 with TRBJ2-1; D not resolved. V lost 6 bases, J lost 4 bases, and 10 bases lay in between. The germline CDR1 and CDR2 sequences are SGHDN and FVKESK. This CDR3 is 13 amino acids long. The CDR3 DNA reads TGTGCCAGCAGTGGTTACCCGTACAATGAGCAGTTCTTC. It yields the protein CASSGYPYNEQFF. The full variable domain, in which reference TRBV14 and TRBJ2-1 provide the parts outside the CDR3, is EAGVTQFPSHSVIEKGQTVTLRCDPISGHDNLYWYRRVMGKEIKFLLHFVKESKQDESGMPNNRFLAERTGGTYSTLKVQPAELEDSGVYFCASSGYPYNEQFFGPGTRLTVL.

DNA for the CDR3: TGTGCCAGCGTTGGGGCCACCGGGACAGGGGCAACGGAGCAGTACTTC. It encodes CASVGATGTGATEQYF. The genes are TRBV6-6 and TRBJ2-7, with 10 bases identical to TRBD1. The V and J ends lost 8 bases and 7 bases, in that order; junction bases with no gene match: 17. Per germline, CDR1 MNHNY and CDR2 SVGAGI (reference sequence). This CDR3 is 16 amino acids long.

This clonotype was seen more than once but under ten times. The chain joins TRBV7-9 to TRBJ1-4; D is perhaps TRBD1 (6 bases). Germline lookup yields CDR1 SEHNR and CDR2 FQNEAQ (reference sequence). The CDR3 totals 16 residues. Trimming took off 1 base at V and 4 bases at J, with 13 bases between the two ends. CDR3 residues: CASSLGAGGGNEKLFF. As DNA, the CDR3 is TGTGCCAGCAGCTTAGGAGCCGGGGGCGGTAATGAAAAACTGTTTTTT.

At least ten counts were recorded for this clonotype. The V gene is TRBV21-1, the J gene TRBJ1-6. TRBV21-1 is described as a pseudogene. The CDR3 consists of 18 residues. Here the CDR3 DNA reads TGTGCCAGCAGCAAAGAAGCGGGATCCAGCTCCTATAATTCACCCCTCCACTTT. It yields the protein CASSKEAGSSSYNSPLHF.

The table lists this clonotype with many counts. The rearrangement links TRBV20-1 to TRBJ2-1, with 9 bases that match TRBD2. Unmatched junction bases numbered 13, after V lost 0 bases and J lost 4 bases. CDR1 and CDR2 (germline): DFQATT, SNEGSKA (reference sequence). There are 18 residues in the CDR3. CDR3 loop: CSARDQSGVAGVYNEQFF. The CDR3 nucleotides read TGCAGTGCTAGAGATCAATCGGGGGTAGCGGGAGTTTACAATGAGCAGTTCTTC.

This clonotype was seen many times. This chain links TRBV20-1 with TRBJ1-2; unclear D gene. The CDR3 runs 13 residues. Trimming stripped 3 bases from V and 4 bases from J, with 12 bases between. Germline CDR1 is DFQATT and CDR2 is SNEGSKA (reference sequence). CDR3 bases: TGCAGTGCTAGGCAACAACAACCCTATGGCTACACCTTC. Amino acid sequence: CSARQQQPYGYTF.

The V gene is TRBV13, the J gene TRBJ2-2; 8 bases are a match to TRBD2. The junction had 5 bases not matched to a gene; V was cut back by 1 base and J by 4 bases. The V gene's germline CDR1 is PRHDT and CDR2 FYEKMQ (reference sequence). The CDR3 covers 16 residues. The CDR3 loop is CASSLEAGVTTGELFF. The CDR3 DNA is TGTGCCAGCAGCTTAGAAGCGGGAGTAACCACCGGGGAGCTGTTTTTT.

This clonotype occurred many times. The junction shows a germline mismatch at one end, possibly a read error. The chain employs TRBV20-1 and TRBJ2-4, with TRBD2 identical over 8 bases. CDR1 and CDR2 from the germline V gene are DFQATT and SNEGSKA (reference sequence). This CDR3 spans 18 amino acids. The CDR3: CSARDPGTRIAAKNIQYF. DNA of the CDR3: TGCAGTGCGAGAGATCCAGGGACTAGAATCGCGGCCAAAAACATTCAGTACTTC.

This clonotype is termed medium-sized. The V call is TRBV10-3, the J call TRBJ2-1; 9 bases map to TRBD2. The CDR3 totals 13 residues. The germline CDR1 and CDR2 sequences are ENHRY and SYGVKD. V lost 6 bases and J lost 5; bases outside the gene matches: 2. The CDR3: CAIRRLADNEQFF. The CDR3 region has the DNA TGTGCCATCAGGAGACTAGCGGACAATGAGCAGTTCTTC.